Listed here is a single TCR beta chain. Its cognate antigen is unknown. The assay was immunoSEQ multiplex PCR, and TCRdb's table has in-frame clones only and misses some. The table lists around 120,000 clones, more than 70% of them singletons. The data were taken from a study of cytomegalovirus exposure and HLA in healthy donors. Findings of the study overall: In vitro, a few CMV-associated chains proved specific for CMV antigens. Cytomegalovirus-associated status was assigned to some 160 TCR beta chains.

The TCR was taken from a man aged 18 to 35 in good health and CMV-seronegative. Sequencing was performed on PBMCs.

CDR3 loop: CATQKGQGNTEAFF. CDR3 DNA sequence: TGTGCCACCCAAAAAGGACAGGGGAACACTGAAGCTTTCTTT. The genes are TRBV10-3 and TRBJ1-1, with TRBD1 matching 8 bases. Germline CDR1 ENHRY, CDR2 SYGVKD. The CDR3 consists of 14 residues. After removal of 10 bases from V and 1 base from J, the junction contained 8 bases not matched to a gene.